Following are 26 T cell receptor beta chains from one sample sequenced in a study of cytomegalovirus exposure and HLA in healthy donors. The method was immunoSEQ multiplex PCR; TCRdb's version includes in-frame clones alone and lacks a portion of them. The data contain about 140,000 clones, 94% of them singletons. Sample: PBMCs. Receptors originate from a man aged 18 to 29 in good health and CMV-seropositive.

This clone was detected once. J is TRBJ2-7 and V is TRBV4-1; a possible D gene is TRBD1 (5 bases). V was clipped by 3 bases and J by 2 bases, with 8 bases between them. Looked up from germline, CDR1 is MGHRA and CDR2 is YSYEKL. The CDR3 is 13 residues long. The CDR3 nucleotides read TGCGCCAGCAGCCAGACCAGGGCCTACGAGCAGTACTTC. It yields the protein CASSQTRAYEQYF.

The chain carries TRBV6-5 and TRBJ2-3, with 8 bases matching TRBD2. J lost 0 bases, V lost 6 bases, and 2 bases had no gene match. The CDR3 contains 14 residues. The V gene's germline CDR1 is MNHEY and CDR2 SVGAGI. The chain's CDR3 is CASSPSGSTDTQYF. CDR3 in DNA: TGTGCCAGCAGCCCTAGCGGGAGCACAGATACGCAGTATTTT.

The chain couples TRBV5-5 to TRBJ1-2; D is perhaps TRBD1 (5 bases). The CDR3 is 15 amino acids. V was shortened by 0 bases and J by 1 base, with 10 bases between the two germline ends. Looked up from germline, CDR1 is SGHKS and CDR2 is YYEKEE (reference sequence). The CDR3 reads CASSLGAGNNYGYTF. For the CDR3, the DNA is TGTGCCAGCAGCTTGGGGGCAGGGAATAACTATGGCTACACCTTC.

This clone has only one observation. CDR3 nucleotide sequence: TGTGCCAGCGGCAGACAGGGGGCGGTTCAGCCCCAGCATTTT. This encodes CASGRQGAVQPQHF. The chain has TRBV25-1 and TRBJ1-5, with 10 positions matching TRBD1. The CDR3 has 14 amino acids. Germline CDR1 MGHDK, CDR2 SYGVNS. J lost 6 bases, V lost 8 bases, and 7 bases had no gene match.

The V and J genes are TRBV2 and TRBJ1-2, with 12 bases aligning to TRBD1. With 9 bases clipped from V and 4 bases from J, the junction kept 9 bases outside the gene matches. CDR1 SNHLY and CDR2 FYNNEI come from the germline V gene. The CDR3 length is 15 residues. The chain's CDR3 is CARRGTGGAGYGYTF. The CDR3 DNA reads as TGTGCCAGGCGTGGGACAGGGGGCGCGGGCTATGGCTACACCTTC.

The chain combines TRBV6-5 with TRBJ2-5; D uncertain. V was shortened by 4 bases and J by 5 bases, with 5 bases between the two germline ends. This CDR3 region has 11 residues. Germline V gives CDR1 MNHEY, CDR2 SVGAGI. Here the CDR3 reads CASSFGETQYF. The CDR3 DNA follows: TGTGCCAGCAGTTTCGGGGAGACCCAGTACTTC.

This chain links TRBV29-1 with TRBJ2-2, with D tentatively TRBD1 (6 bases). CDR3 length: 15 residues. V shed 4 bases and J shed 2 bases, with 14 bases lying between them. From germline, CDR1 is SQVTM and CDR2 ANQGSEA. CDR3 residues: CSVGGDRLNTGELFF. The CDR3, as DNA: TGCAGCGTTGGGGGTGACAGGCTAAACACCGGGGAGCTGTTTTTT.

The gene calls are TRBV18 and TRBJ1-1, with 7 bases matching TRBD1. CDR3 size: 16 residues. The junction had 10 bases not matched to a gene; V was cut back by 6 bases and J by 0 bases. Germline V gene sequence: CDR1 KGHSH, CDR2 LQKENI. Here the CDR3 DNA reads TGTGCCAGCTCCCGTACAGGGGCAGGGATGAACACTGAAGCTTTCTTT. This codes for CASSRTGAGMNTEAFF.

For this clone: Other DNA sequences in the sample encode the same CDR3. The chain employs TRBV9 and TRBJ2-7, with 9 nucleotides matching TRBD2. The V and J ends lost 3 bases and 1 base, in that order; junction bases with no gene match: 5. CDR3 length: 15 amino acids. Germline CDR1 SGDLS, CDR2 YYNGEE. The CDR3 nucleotides are TGTGCCAGCAGCGCAACTAGCGGGTCATCCTACGAGCAGTACTTC. It codes for CASSATSGSSYEQYF.

The chain recombines TRBV9 with TRBJ2-7; no firm D call. Germline CDR1 reads SGDLS; CDR2 reads YYNGEE. This CDR3 contains 12 residues. V lost 0 bases and J 3 bases, leaving 4 bases between the germline ends. The CDR3 nucleotides read TGTGCCAGCAGCGTAGACGGCTACGAGCAGTACTTC. Protein sequence: CASSVDGYEQYF.

This clone has just a few counts. This rearrangement joins TRBV7-2 to TRBJ2-7; D perhaps matches TRBD2 (6 bases). The germline gives CDR1 SGHTA, CDR2 FQGNSA. The CDR3 spans 15 residues. The ends were cut back, 0 bases at V and 1 base at J, with 10 bases in the middle. The DNA of the CDR3 is TGTGCCAGCAGCTTAGCCCTAGCGCGGTCCTACGAGCAGTACTTC. It is translated as CASSLALARSYEQYF.

The rearrangement links TRBV19 to TRBJ1-1; D is uncertain. Germline V CDR1 and CDR2: LNHDA, SQIVND (reference sequence). The CDR3 is made up of 13 amino acids. The CDR3 sequence: CAASPPRNTEAFF. The CDR3 coding sequence is TGTGCAGCTAGTCCCCCAAGGAACACTGAAGCTTTCTTT.

CDR3 nucleotide sequence: TGTGCCAGCAGAGGAGGGACTTCCTACAATGAGCAGTTCTTC. Its translation is CASRGGTSYNEQFF. The rearrangement joins TRBV27 to TRBJ2-1, with TRBD2 as a possible D gene (6 bases). CDR1 MNHEY and CDR2 SMNVEV come from the germline V gene (reference sequence). This CDR3 has 14 amino acids. The V gene lost 6 bases and the J gene lost 1 base, with 10 bases spanning the gap.

V gene TRBV5-1 combines with J gene TRBJ2-3; 7 bases match TRBD1. The CDR3 spans 13 residues. J gave up 5 bases and V 4 bases, and 4 bases lay outside the gene matches. Germline CDR1 SGHRS, CDR2 YFSETQ. Here the CDR3 reads CASSPGDRDTQYF. CDR3 nucleotides: TGCGCCAGCAGCCCCGGGGACAGAGATACGCAGTATTTT.

This chain connects TRBV4-2 to TRBJ2-3, with 12 bases that match TRBD2. CDR3 length: 22 residues. The germline gives CDR1 LGHNA, CDR2 YNFKEQ. V was pared by 0 bases and J by 1 base, with 17 bases of the junction left unmatched. CDR3 nucleotide sequence: TGTGCCAGCAGCCAAGACCCGACTAGCGGGAGCTCCTTGTCCCAAGGCACAGATACGCAGTATTTT. Encoded protein: CASSQDPTSGSSLSQGTDTQYF.

The J gene is TRBJ2-3, the V gene TRBV11-2, with D unclear. V was shortened by 0 bases and J by 4 bases, with 5 bases between the two germline ends. Per germline, CDR1 SGHAT and CDR2 FQNNGV. The CDR3 sequence is 13 residues long. The CDR3 spells CASSLDPSDTQYF. The DNA for the CDR3 is TGTGCCAGCAGCTTAGATCCTTCAGATACGCAGTATTTT.

The genes are TRBV30 and TRBJ2-7; D is perhaps TRBD2 (5 bases). This CDR3 region has 12 residues. Germline CDR1 is GTSNPN and CDR2 is SVGIG (reference sequence). Deletions cut 5 bases from V and 4 bases from J, with 12 bases between. CDR3 region: CAWSRGVYEQYF. In nucleotides, the CDR3 is TGTGCCTGGTCTCGGGGAGTATACGAGCAGTACTTC.

The chain links TRBV2 to TRBJ1-1; possible D gene TRBD1, 6 bases. CDR1 is SNHLY and CDR2 is FYNNEI in the germline V gene. The CDR3 consists of 13 residues. V lost 8 bases, J lost 0 bases, and 10 bases lay in between. This CDR3 reads CASEGQMNTEAFF. The CDR3 coding sequence is TGTGCCAGCGAGGGACAAATGAACACTGAAGCTTTCTTT.

The rearrangement links TRBV5-1 to TRBJ2-7; TRBD1 is a possible D gene (6 bases). This CDR3 is built from 14 residues. Looked up from germline, CDR1 is SGHRS and CDR2 is YFSETQ. V dropped 2 bases and J dropped 1 base, with 10 bases sitting between them. The CDR3: CASSLGQSSYEQYF. In nucleotides, the CDR3 is TGCGCCAGCAGCTTAGGACAGTCGTCCTACGAGCAGTACTTC. The variable domain in full, completed from reference TRBV5-1 and TRBJ2-7, reads KAGVTQTPRYLIKTRGQQVTLSCSPISGHRSVSWYQQTPGQGLQFLFEYFSETQRNKGNFPGRFSGRQFSNSRSEMNVSTLELGDSALYLCASSLGQSSYEQYFGPGTRLTVT.

The chain is built from TRBV11-1 and TRBJ2-7; tentative D call: TRBD2 (6 bases). The CDR3 contains 15 residues. V shed 4 bases and J shed 0 bases, with 13 bases lying between them. The V gene's germline CDR1 is SGHAT and CDR2 FQDESV (reference sequence). CDR3 nucleotides: TGTGCCAGCAGCTCGAGTGCGGGGAGCTCCTACGAGCAGTACTTC. Its translation: CASSSSAGSSYEQYF.

This rearrangement joins TRBV12-2 to TRBJ1-2; whether TRBD1, the table's D call, matches the DNA was not checked. TRBV12-2 is labeled a pseudogene. The CDR3 covers 17 residues. Written as DNA, the CDR3 is TGTGCAAGTCGCTTATCGAGACAGGGGGAAGGCGACTATGGCTACACCTTC. This codes for CASRLSRQGEGDYGYTF.

V usage is TRBV9 and J usage is TRBJ2-2, with a weak D call TRBD2 (5 bases). Germline V gene lookup returns CDR1 SGDLS and CDR2 YYNGEE. Trimming left V 1 base short and J 5 bases short, with 15 bases between. The CDR3 is 16 residues long. Written as DNA, the CDR3 is TGTGCCAGCAGCGTAAATCCGGGGATTCGGACCGGGGAGCTGTTTTTT. It yields the protein CASSVNPGIRTGELFF.

The chain uses TRBV5-1 and TRBJ2-7, with TRBD1 matching over 9 bases. CDR1 SGHRS and CDR2 YFSETQ come from the germline V gene. Trimming at V came to 4 bases and at J to 4 bases, leaving 6 bases not matched to a gene. The CDR3 runs 14 residues. CDR3 region: CASSPRDRVYEQYF. The CDR3 coding sequence is TGCGCCAGCAGCCCCCGGGACAGGGTTTACGAGCAGTACTTC.

This chain uses TRBV4-2 with TRBJ1-5; D is unclear. This CDR3 has 16 residues. V was trimmed by 0 bases and J by 2 bases, leaving 11 bases between them. The germline V gene has CDR1 LGHNA and CDR2 YNFKEQ. DNA of the CDR3: TGTGCCAGCAGCCAAGAAGTTGTAGGAGGCAATCAGCCCCAGCATTTT. Protein product: CASSQEVVGGNQPQHF.

CDR3 in amino acids: CASSDVAAAYEQYF. The CDR3 DNA reads as TGCGCCAGCAGCGACGTAGCGGCAGCCTACGAGCAGTACTTC. V is TRBV5-1 and J is TRBJ2-7, with a weak D call TRBD2 (6 bases). Trimming pared 4 bases from V and 2 bases from J, leaving 13 bases between. Germline CDR1 reads SGHRS; CDR2 reads YFSETQ. This CDR3 has 14 amino acids.

The CDR3 DNA follows: TGCGCCAGCAGTCCGGGACAGGGGGGTAGTCAGCCCCAGCATTTT. This codes for CASSPGQGGSQPQHF. The V and J genes are TRBV10-2 and TRBJ1-5; TRBD1 matches 11 bases. Unmatched junction bases numbered 6, after V lost 5 bases and J lost 6 bases. The CDR3 spans 15 residues. Germline V lookup: CDR1 WSHSY, CDR2 SAAADI.